This TCR beta chain came from a study of T-cell reconstitution after alpha-beta-depleted transplantation in children. The CDR3 length is 14 residues. CDR1 and CDR2 (germline): SGHRS, YFSETQ. The trim removed 6 bases at V and 7 bases at J, leaving 9 bases unmatched. With regard to this clonotype: Its cognate antigen is unknown.

Broader study findings: Roughly two months post-transplant, alpha-beta T cells reportedly originated from several hundred graft clones that had expanded.

Unique molecular identifiers were incorporated during preparation of the TCRbeta library. A single record per CDR3 protein comes from TCRdb applying MiXCR to the PCR reads. The sample has 700,000 or so distinct CDR3 sequences; approximately 14% are singletons. V and J are TRBV5-1 and TRBJ2-1; 8 bases agree with TRBD2. The origin of this receptor is a girl aged 2 to 9 with congenital amegakaryocytic thrombocytopenia, due to receive a stem cell transplant. This sample comprised PBMCs, obtained before TCRalphabeta/CD19-depleted stem cell transplant. CDR3 DNA sequence: TGCGCCAGCACTGACCCGGGGGGGGAAAATGAGCAGTTCTTC. Translating it yields CASTDPGGENEQFF.